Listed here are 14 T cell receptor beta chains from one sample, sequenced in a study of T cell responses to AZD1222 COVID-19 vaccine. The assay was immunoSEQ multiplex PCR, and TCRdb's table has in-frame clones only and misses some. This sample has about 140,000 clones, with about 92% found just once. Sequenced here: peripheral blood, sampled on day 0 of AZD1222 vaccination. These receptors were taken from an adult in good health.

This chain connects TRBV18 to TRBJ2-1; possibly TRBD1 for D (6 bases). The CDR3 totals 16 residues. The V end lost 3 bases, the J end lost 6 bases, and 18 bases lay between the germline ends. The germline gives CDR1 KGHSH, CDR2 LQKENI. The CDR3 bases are TGTGCCAGCTCACCCAGCCGTGGGGGCCAGGGCAATGAGCAGTTCTTC. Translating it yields CASSPSRGGQGNEQFF.

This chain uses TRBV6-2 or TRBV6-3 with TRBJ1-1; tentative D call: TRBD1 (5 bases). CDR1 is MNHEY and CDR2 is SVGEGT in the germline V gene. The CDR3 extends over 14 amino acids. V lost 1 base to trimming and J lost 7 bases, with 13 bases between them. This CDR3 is CASSYYDSQLEAFF. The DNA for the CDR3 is TGTGCCAGCAGTTACTACGACAGCCAGCTTGAAGCTTTCTTT.

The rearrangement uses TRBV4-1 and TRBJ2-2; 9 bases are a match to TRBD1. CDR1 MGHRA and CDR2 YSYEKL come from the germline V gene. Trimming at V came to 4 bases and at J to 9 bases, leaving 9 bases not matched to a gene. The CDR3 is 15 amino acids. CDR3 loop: CASSLVRDRERELFF. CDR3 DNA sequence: TGCGCCAGCAGCCTCGTCCGGGACAGGGAAAGGGAGCTGTTTTTT.

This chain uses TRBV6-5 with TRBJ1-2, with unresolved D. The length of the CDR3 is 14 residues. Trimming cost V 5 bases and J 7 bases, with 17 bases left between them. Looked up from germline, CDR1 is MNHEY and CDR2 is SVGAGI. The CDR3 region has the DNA TGTGCCAGCAGTCGACTCAACCGGGGAGTTGGCTACACCTTC. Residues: CASSRLNRGVGYTF.

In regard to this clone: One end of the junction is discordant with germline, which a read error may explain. CDR3 in amino acids: CASRALSDTKYF. Written as DNA, the CDR3 is TGTGCCAGCAGGGCCTTATCGGATACGAAGTATTTT. The chain has TRBV2 and TRBJ2-3, with no clear D. Per the germline V gene, CDR1 is SNHLY and CDR2 is FYNNEI. The CDR3 spans 12 residues.

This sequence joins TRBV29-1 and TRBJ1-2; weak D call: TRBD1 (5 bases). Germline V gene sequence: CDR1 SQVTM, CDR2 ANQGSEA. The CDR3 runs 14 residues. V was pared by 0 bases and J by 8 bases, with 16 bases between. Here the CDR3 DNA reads TGCAGCGTTGAAGATCGAGCAGGGACGGTGGGCTACACCTTC. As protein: CSVEDRAGTVGYTF.

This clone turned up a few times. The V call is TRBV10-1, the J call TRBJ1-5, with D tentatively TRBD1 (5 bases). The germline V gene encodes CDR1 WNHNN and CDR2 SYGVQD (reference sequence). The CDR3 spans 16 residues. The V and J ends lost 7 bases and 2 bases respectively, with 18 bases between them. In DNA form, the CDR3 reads TGCGCCAGCAACCCCACGGGGGACTTGGGCAATCAGCCCCAGCATTTT. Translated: CASNPTGDLGNQPQHF.

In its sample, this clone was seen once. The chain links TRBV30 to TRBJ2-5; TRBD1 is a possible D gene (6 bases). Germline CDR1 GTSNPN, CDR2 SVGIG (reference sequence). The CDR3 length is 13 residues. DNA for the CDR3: TGTGTGTGGGATCAGGGGTTGGGAGAGACCCAGTACTTC. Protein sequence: CVWDQGLGETQYF.

CDR3 in amino acids: CASSLQDHYGYTF. The DNA for the CDR3 is TGTGCCAGCAGCTTACAAGACCACTATGGCTACACCTTC. The chain is built from TRBV7-9 and TRBJ1-2; D is unresolved. The CDR3 length is 13 residues. CDR1 is SEHNR, CDR2 FQNEAQ, per germline (reference sequence). The V gene lost 2 bases and the J gene lost 3 bases, with 7 bases spanning the gap.

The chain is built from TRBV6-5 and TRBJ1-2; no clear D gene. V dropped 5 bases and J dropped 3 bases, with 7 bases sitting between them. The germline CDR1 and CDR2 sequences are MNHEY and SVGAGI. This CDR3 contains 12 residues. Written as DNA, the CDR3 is TGTGCCAGCAGTCCCAGATACTATGGCTACACCTTC. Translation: CASSPRYYGYTF.

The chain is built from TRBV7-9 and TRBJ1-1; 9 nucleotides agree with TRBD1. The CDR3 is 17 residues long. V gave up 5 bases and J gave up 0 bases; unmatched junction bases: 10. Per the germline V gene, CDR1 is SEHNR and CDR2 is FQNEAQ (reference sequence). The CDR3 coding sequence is TGTGCCAGCAGCCCCACGGGACAGGGCAGGTTGAACACTGAAGCTTTCTTT. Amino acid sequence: CASSPTGQGRLNTEAFF.

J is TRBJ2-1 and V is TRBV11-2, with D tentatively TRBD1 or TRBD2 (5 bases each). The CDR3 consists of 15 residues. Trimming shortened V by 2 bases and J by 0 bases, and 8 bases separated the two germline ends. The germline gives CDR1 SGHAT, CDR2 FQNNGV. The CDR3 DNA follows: TGTGCCAGCAGCTTATGGGGGAGCTCCTACAATGAGCAGTTCTTC. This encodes CASSLWGSSYNEQFF.

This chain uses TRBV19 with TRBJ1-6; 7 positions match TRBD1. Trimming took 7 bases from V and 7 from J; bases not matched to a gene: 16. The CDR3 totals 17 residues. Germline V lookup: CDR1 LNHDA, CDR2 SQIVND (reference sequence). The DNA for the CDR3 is TGTGCCAGTACCCCCTCAGGGGGGCTAGGGAAAAATTCACCCCTCCACTTT. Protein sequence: CASTPSGGLGKNSPLHF.

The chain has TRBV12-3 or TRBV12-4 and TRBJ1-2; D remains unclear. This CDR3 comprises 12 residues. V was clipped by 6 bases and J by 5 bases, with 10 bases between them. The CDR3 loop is CASSQGQYGYTF. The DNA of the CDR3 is TGTGCCAGCAGCCAAGGGCAGTATGGCTACACCTTC.